This T cell receptor beta chain appears in the sequencing data of a study of T cell responses to AZD1222 COVID-19 vaccine (dated by TCRdb to the early 2020s). Describing the broader study: AZD1222 recipients given second doses at about 4 weeks or at about 12 weeks were pooled, since spike-specific TCR depth and breadth were not found to differ between the two schedules. TCR sequencing covered some 250 trial participants: 200 to 210 given two doses of AZD1222 and some 25 given two doses of MenACWY control vaccine. Trial participants were enrolled by age into 18-55, 56-69 and 70-plus year subgroups, with about 150, 28 and 57 TCR-sequenced participants respectively. Beyond this particular receptor, the publication reports: Vaccine-associated CD4 TCRs spanned the whole spike protein, with dominant responses in regions 160-218 and 743-854. Participants were mostly white British and included more females than males, and it was suggested by the authors that clonal diversity may have been underestimated. Because no day 14 peak-response samples were available, repertoires were characterized only after the peak T cell response. Spike-specific TCR breadth and depth rose significantly after two AZD1222 doses compared with day 0 and with MenACWY recipients. Nearly half of unique spike-specific TCRs reportedly recognized epitopes outside regions mutated in the B.1.351 and B.1.1.7 variants. Only five to seven AZD1222 recipients were SARS-CoV-2 seropositive at baseline, limiting conclusions about previously exposed vaccinees. In the small 56-69-year group, the increase in depth fell short of significance, most likely because of low power.

The label giving this sample's time point can be read as: baseline before first vaccination. Vaccinee samples were obtained from the UK trials COV001 and COV002, which included a single-blind randomized controlled phase 2/3 trial of AZD1222 (ChAdOx1 nCoV-19) in healthy adults. For TCRbeta chain sequencing, PBMC samples were collected from trial participants at day 0 and at day 28 after the second dose. On this clone: Its antigen is currently not known. The record has no base qualities; no much larger clone is one base away.

The CDR3 regions of human TCRbeta chains were analyzed by immunosequencing. Concerning the study's data processing: Repertoire TCRs were checked for matches against a reference library of SARS-CoV-2-specific TCRs that had been generated using the MIRA antigen-specificity platform. Breadth was defined as the fraction of unique TCRs that were SARS-CoV-2-associated. Depth was defined as the fraction of total T cells that were SARS-CoV-2-associated. Each spike-specific TCR was assigned to its reactive spike region and to a CD4 or CD8 class using the MIRA data. Log10-transformed breadth and depth values were compared by one-way ANOVA with Sidak's multiple comparisons tests. TCRdb's version of the immuneACCESS table is confined to in-frame rearrangements and falls short of the full clone set. An unresolved V gene accounts for under half of the shortfall where checked; the remainder is of unknown origin. V and J calls and clone size are copied from that table; D and trimming were computed from the DNA. This sample has about 150,000 clones in its table, and 94% of those were observed once. The ten most abundant clones make up roughly 1.2% of the sample.

Sequences DFQATT (CDR1) and SNEGSKA (CDR2) are obtained from the germline V gene (reference sequence). Trimmed from V: 3 bases; trimmed from J: 8 bases; junction bases lacking a gene match: 16. The CDR3 numbers 16 residues from cysteine through phenylalanine. Only CDR3 DNA is held: 48 bases, read in frame from base 1. The sequence was obtained from an adult in good health. The starting material was peripheral blood, obtained on day 0 of AZD1222 vaccination. In this chain, TRBV20-1 is recombined with TRBJ2-1; 7 central bases correspond to TRBD2. The DNA sequence is as follows: TGCAGTGCTAGTTTTGGCGGGAGTAACTTTTTTGATGAGCAGTTCTTC. Its protein product is CSASFGGSNFFDEQFF.